This TCR beta chain was sequenced in a study of T cell changes during pregnancy in multiple sclerosis. TCRdb keeps only in-frame clones here, not all; method: immunoSEQ multiplex PCR. The sample yields 40,000 or so clones, 92% seen once. V trimming: 6 bases; J trimming: 4 bases; junction bases outside the gene matches: 4. The CDR3 is made up of 14 amino acids. Per the germline V gene, CDR1 is MNHEY and CDR2 is SMNVEV (reference sequence). The J gene is TRBJ2-3, the V gene TRBV27; 10 bases map to TRBD1. The sequence was obtained from a female donor with multiple sclerosis, enrolled in a pregnancy study. This material consisted of CD8+ T cells from peripheral blood mononuclear cells, taken in the first trimester of pregnancy. The CDR3 spells CASRVTGGSDTQYF. The CDR3 bases are TGTGCCAGCAGAGTGACAGGGGGCTCAGATACGCAGTATTTT.